These 10 T cell receptor beta chains came from one sample sequenced in a study of T cells in Graves' hyperthyroidism and ophthalmopathy. Researchers amplified the TCR beta CDR3 regions from RNA transcripts. First-round RT-PCR with HTBI primers amplified the TCR CDR3 region. Using its own MiXCR run on the multiplex PCR reads, TCRdb lists one record per CDR3 protein. The data show fewer than 350,000 distinct CDR3 sequences, roughly 15% seen once. Input material: blood. All receptors come from a woman in her 50s with Graves' hyperthyroidism that later progressed to Graves' ophthalmopathy.

The V call is TRBV9, the J call TRBJ2-2; D is possibly TRBD2 (5 bases). The CDR3 runs 14 residues. V lost 6 bases and J lost 1, with 10 bases in between. CDR1 is SGDLS, CDR2 YYNGEE, per germline. This CDR3 reads CASTRLLNTGELFF. CDR3 in DNA: TGTGCCAGCACGAGACTACTGAACACCGGGGAGCTGTTTTTT.

The J gene is TRBJ1-3, the V gene TRBV7-3, with D uncertain. This CDR3 contains 15 residues. Germline V lookup: CDR1 SGHTA, CDR2 FQGTGA. The V gene lost 2 bases and the J gene lost 6 bases, with 14 bases spanning the gap. Here the CDR3 reads CASSLGWGLKNTIYF. Here the CDR3 DNA reads TGTGCCAGCAGCTTAGGATGGGGTCTCAAAAACACCATATATTTT.

Many counts were recorded for this clonotype. This chain joins TRBV28 and TRBJ1-1; no firm D call. Per germline, CDR1 MDHEN and CDR2 SYDVKM. Trimming took 8 bases from V and 5 from J, leaving 27 bases between them. The CDR3 covers 17 residues. The CDR3 spells CASYPSLGKGVGTEAFF. CDR3 bases: TGTGCCAGCTATCCGAGCCTCGGGAAGGGCGTTGGTACTGAAGCTTTCTTT.

The CDR3 region has the DNA TGTGCCAGCAGCGGCGGAGGGGGCGCGAACGAAAAACTGTTTTTT. It translates to CASSGGGGANEKLFF. The rearrangement joins TRBV6-1 to TRBJ1-4, with TRBD1 matching over 7 bases. J gave up 8 bases and V 6 bases, and 12 bases lay outside the gene matches. This CDR3 comprises 15 residues. Germline V gene sequence: CDR1 MNHNS, CDR2 SASEGT.

In this sample, this clonotype turned up many times. The chain uses TRBV19 and TRBJ2-7, with TRBD2 as a possible D gene (5 bases). This CDR3 has 15 amino acids. Trimming cost V 3 bases and J 2 bases, with 14 bases left between them. In germline, CDR1 is LNHDA, CDR2 SQIVND (reference sequence). CDR3 region: CASSINEAGAYEQYF. CDR3 DNA: TGTGCCAGTAGTATTAACGAGGCGGGCGCCTACGAGCAGTACTTC.

This chain joins TRBV24-1 and TRBJ2-1; the match to TRBD1 covers 12 bases. This CDR3 region has 16 residues. V was clipped by 1 base and J by 6 bases; unmatched bases: 3. Germline assignment: CDR1 KGHDR and CDR2 SFDVKD. DNA for the CDR3: TGTGCCACCAGTGATTTCGGGGACAGGGGGCTCAATGAGCAGTTCTTC. Its protein product is CATSDFGDRGLNEQFF.

This chain uses TRBV9 with TRBJ2-7, with D tentatively TRBD1 (6 bases). The ends were cut back, 4 bases at V and 2 bases at J, with 16 bases in the middle. CDR3 size: 15 residues. CDR1 is SGDLS, CDR2 YYNGEE, per germline. CDR3 loop: CASSPTGTTPYEQYF. DNA for the CDR3: TGTGCCAGCAGCCCGACCGGGACAACACCCTACGAGCAGTACTTC.

Many counts were recorded for this clonotype. The chain recombines TRBV3-1 with TRBJ2-3, with TRBD2 identical over 7 bases. Trimming at V came to 3 bases and at J to 3 bases, leaving 6 bases not matched to a gene. CDR1 and CDR2 from the germline V gene are LGHDT and YNNKEL (reference sequence). The CDR3 loop spans 15 amino acids. CDR3 bases: TGTGCCAGCAGCCACGCTAGCGGCCAGACAGATACGCAGTATTTT. Residues: CASSHASGQTDTQYF.

The V gene is TRBV2, the J gene TRBJ1-6; weak D call: TRBD1 (5 bases). This CDR3 contains 14 residues. Germline CDR1 reads SNHLY; CDR2 reads FYNNEI. Trimming took off 9 bases at V and 18 bases at J, with 27 bases between the two ends. In DNA, the CDR3 is TGTGCCAGTCGAACCGGGACCCAGAATTCATCCCCCCACTTT. Protein product: CASRTGTQNSSPHF. Together with reference TRBV2 and TRBJ1-6, the CDR3 gives the full variable domain: EPEVTQTPSHQVTQMGQEVILRCVPISNHLYFYWYRQILGQKVEFLVSFYNNEISEKSEIFDDQFSVERPDGSNFTLKIRSTKLEDSAMYFCASRTGTQNSSPHFGNGTRLTVT.

This clonotype has at least ten counts. This chain connects TRBV18 to TRBJ1-4; D ambiguous. The germline V gene has CDR1 KGHSH and CDR2 LQKENI. Trimming left V 4 bases short and J 7 bases short, with 22 bases between. The CDR3 is 17 residues long. For the CDR3, the DNA is TGTGCCAGCTCACGAATATCGACGGAGGCTGGGAGTGAAAAACTGTTTTTT. Translating it yields CASSRISTEAGSEKLFF.